Presented here are 8 T cell receptor beta chains from one specimen sequenced in a study of blood T cell repertoires in COVID-19. This table comes from immunoSEQ multiplex PCR, and its TCRdb copy is limited to in-frame clones, with some not included. In the table there are around 42,000 clones, about 75% of which are singletons. Sequencing was carried out using peripheral blood. The source of these receptors is a man between 65 and 79 years old with active or convalescent COVID-19.

The chain has TRBV7-9 and TRBJ2-3; no firm D call. The germline V gene has CDR1 SEHNR and CDR2 FQNEAQ (reference sequence). This CDR3 contains 12 residues. V dropped 5 bases and J dropped 4 bases, with 7 bases sitting between them. The CDR3 spells CASSLSSDTQYF. The CDR3, as DNA: TGTGCCAGCAGCCTCAGTTCAGATACGCAGTATTTT.

The V and J genes are TRBV24-1 and TRBJ2-1, with TRBD1 matching over 10 bases. CDR1 and CDR2 from the germline V gene are KGHDR and SFDVKD. This CDR3 has 14 residues. After removal of 9 bases from V and 6 bases from J, the junction contained 7 bases not matched to a gene. The CDR3, as DNA: TGTGCCACCTCCCGAGGACAGGGGGTCAATGAGCAGTTCTTC. Protein: CATSRGQGVNEQFF.

By its share, this clone is medium-sized. This chain joins TRBV10-2 and TRBJ2-5, with unresolved D. This CDR3 has 12 residues. V lost 6 bases, J lost 5 bases, and 10 bases lay in between. CDR1 WSHSY and CDR2 SAAADI come from the germline V gene. The CDR3 nucleotides are TGCGCCAGCAGAAAAAATGCGGAGACCCAGTACTTC. It translates to CASRKNAETQYF.

This clone was seen more than once but under ten times. The chain carries TRBV5-6 and TRBJ1-2, with D unresolved. Trimming took off 1 base at V and 4 bases at J, with 14 bases between the two ends. CDR1 is SGHDT and CDR2 is YYEEEE in the germline V gene. The CDR3 is made up of 15 amino acids. CDR3 sequence reads: CASSLLTRGLYGYTF. CDR3 in DNA: TGTGCCAGCAGCTTGCTAACCCGAGGACTCTATGGCTACACCTTC.

The gene calls are TRBV5-1 and TRBJ1-6; the match to TRBD1 covers 12 bases. CDR1 is SGHRS, CDR2 YFSETQ, per germline. The trim removed 4 bases at V and 5 bases at J, leaving 10 bases unmatched. The CDR3 consists of 18 residues. The CDR3 sequence: CASSPTGQGAPDNSPLHF. In DNA form, the CDR3 reads TGCGCCAGCAGCCCAACGGGACAGGGGGCGCCGGATAATTCACCCCTCCACTTT.

The rearrangement links TRBV6-5 to TRBJ1-2; tentatively, D is TRBD1 (6 bases). Between the trimmed V and J ends, which lost 9 bases and 5 bases, there was a span of 16 bases. The germline CDR1 and CDR2 sequences are MNHEY and SVGAGI. CDR3 size: 13 residues. CDR3 nucleotide sequence: TGTGCCAGTGGAGATGGACAGACTTATGGCTACACCTTC. Protein sequence: CASGDGQTYGYTF.

The table lists this clone with a count of one. The chain links TRBV10-1 to TRBJ2-5, with D tentatively TRBD1 (7 bases). Germline V lookup: CDR1 WNHNN, CDR2 SYGVQD (reference sequence). The length of the CDR3 is 14 residues. V was shortened by 4 bases and J by 3 bases, with 12 bases between the two germline ends. The CDR3 region is CASSAGDRKETQYF. The CDR3 DNA follows: TGCGCCAGCAGTGCGGGGGACAGAAAAGAGACCCAGTACTTC.

This clone has a handful of counts. The chain carries TRBV18 and TRBJ1-6; 7 nucleotides agree with TRBD1. CDR3 length: 14 residues. Germline CDR1 and CDR2: KGHSH and LQKENI. Trimming removed 4 bases from V and 10 bases from J; junction bases left unmatched: 7. CDR3 protein: CASSRDSEGSPLHF. CDR3 nucleotide sequence: TGTGCCAGCTCACGGGACAGTGAGGGATCACCCCTCCACTTT.